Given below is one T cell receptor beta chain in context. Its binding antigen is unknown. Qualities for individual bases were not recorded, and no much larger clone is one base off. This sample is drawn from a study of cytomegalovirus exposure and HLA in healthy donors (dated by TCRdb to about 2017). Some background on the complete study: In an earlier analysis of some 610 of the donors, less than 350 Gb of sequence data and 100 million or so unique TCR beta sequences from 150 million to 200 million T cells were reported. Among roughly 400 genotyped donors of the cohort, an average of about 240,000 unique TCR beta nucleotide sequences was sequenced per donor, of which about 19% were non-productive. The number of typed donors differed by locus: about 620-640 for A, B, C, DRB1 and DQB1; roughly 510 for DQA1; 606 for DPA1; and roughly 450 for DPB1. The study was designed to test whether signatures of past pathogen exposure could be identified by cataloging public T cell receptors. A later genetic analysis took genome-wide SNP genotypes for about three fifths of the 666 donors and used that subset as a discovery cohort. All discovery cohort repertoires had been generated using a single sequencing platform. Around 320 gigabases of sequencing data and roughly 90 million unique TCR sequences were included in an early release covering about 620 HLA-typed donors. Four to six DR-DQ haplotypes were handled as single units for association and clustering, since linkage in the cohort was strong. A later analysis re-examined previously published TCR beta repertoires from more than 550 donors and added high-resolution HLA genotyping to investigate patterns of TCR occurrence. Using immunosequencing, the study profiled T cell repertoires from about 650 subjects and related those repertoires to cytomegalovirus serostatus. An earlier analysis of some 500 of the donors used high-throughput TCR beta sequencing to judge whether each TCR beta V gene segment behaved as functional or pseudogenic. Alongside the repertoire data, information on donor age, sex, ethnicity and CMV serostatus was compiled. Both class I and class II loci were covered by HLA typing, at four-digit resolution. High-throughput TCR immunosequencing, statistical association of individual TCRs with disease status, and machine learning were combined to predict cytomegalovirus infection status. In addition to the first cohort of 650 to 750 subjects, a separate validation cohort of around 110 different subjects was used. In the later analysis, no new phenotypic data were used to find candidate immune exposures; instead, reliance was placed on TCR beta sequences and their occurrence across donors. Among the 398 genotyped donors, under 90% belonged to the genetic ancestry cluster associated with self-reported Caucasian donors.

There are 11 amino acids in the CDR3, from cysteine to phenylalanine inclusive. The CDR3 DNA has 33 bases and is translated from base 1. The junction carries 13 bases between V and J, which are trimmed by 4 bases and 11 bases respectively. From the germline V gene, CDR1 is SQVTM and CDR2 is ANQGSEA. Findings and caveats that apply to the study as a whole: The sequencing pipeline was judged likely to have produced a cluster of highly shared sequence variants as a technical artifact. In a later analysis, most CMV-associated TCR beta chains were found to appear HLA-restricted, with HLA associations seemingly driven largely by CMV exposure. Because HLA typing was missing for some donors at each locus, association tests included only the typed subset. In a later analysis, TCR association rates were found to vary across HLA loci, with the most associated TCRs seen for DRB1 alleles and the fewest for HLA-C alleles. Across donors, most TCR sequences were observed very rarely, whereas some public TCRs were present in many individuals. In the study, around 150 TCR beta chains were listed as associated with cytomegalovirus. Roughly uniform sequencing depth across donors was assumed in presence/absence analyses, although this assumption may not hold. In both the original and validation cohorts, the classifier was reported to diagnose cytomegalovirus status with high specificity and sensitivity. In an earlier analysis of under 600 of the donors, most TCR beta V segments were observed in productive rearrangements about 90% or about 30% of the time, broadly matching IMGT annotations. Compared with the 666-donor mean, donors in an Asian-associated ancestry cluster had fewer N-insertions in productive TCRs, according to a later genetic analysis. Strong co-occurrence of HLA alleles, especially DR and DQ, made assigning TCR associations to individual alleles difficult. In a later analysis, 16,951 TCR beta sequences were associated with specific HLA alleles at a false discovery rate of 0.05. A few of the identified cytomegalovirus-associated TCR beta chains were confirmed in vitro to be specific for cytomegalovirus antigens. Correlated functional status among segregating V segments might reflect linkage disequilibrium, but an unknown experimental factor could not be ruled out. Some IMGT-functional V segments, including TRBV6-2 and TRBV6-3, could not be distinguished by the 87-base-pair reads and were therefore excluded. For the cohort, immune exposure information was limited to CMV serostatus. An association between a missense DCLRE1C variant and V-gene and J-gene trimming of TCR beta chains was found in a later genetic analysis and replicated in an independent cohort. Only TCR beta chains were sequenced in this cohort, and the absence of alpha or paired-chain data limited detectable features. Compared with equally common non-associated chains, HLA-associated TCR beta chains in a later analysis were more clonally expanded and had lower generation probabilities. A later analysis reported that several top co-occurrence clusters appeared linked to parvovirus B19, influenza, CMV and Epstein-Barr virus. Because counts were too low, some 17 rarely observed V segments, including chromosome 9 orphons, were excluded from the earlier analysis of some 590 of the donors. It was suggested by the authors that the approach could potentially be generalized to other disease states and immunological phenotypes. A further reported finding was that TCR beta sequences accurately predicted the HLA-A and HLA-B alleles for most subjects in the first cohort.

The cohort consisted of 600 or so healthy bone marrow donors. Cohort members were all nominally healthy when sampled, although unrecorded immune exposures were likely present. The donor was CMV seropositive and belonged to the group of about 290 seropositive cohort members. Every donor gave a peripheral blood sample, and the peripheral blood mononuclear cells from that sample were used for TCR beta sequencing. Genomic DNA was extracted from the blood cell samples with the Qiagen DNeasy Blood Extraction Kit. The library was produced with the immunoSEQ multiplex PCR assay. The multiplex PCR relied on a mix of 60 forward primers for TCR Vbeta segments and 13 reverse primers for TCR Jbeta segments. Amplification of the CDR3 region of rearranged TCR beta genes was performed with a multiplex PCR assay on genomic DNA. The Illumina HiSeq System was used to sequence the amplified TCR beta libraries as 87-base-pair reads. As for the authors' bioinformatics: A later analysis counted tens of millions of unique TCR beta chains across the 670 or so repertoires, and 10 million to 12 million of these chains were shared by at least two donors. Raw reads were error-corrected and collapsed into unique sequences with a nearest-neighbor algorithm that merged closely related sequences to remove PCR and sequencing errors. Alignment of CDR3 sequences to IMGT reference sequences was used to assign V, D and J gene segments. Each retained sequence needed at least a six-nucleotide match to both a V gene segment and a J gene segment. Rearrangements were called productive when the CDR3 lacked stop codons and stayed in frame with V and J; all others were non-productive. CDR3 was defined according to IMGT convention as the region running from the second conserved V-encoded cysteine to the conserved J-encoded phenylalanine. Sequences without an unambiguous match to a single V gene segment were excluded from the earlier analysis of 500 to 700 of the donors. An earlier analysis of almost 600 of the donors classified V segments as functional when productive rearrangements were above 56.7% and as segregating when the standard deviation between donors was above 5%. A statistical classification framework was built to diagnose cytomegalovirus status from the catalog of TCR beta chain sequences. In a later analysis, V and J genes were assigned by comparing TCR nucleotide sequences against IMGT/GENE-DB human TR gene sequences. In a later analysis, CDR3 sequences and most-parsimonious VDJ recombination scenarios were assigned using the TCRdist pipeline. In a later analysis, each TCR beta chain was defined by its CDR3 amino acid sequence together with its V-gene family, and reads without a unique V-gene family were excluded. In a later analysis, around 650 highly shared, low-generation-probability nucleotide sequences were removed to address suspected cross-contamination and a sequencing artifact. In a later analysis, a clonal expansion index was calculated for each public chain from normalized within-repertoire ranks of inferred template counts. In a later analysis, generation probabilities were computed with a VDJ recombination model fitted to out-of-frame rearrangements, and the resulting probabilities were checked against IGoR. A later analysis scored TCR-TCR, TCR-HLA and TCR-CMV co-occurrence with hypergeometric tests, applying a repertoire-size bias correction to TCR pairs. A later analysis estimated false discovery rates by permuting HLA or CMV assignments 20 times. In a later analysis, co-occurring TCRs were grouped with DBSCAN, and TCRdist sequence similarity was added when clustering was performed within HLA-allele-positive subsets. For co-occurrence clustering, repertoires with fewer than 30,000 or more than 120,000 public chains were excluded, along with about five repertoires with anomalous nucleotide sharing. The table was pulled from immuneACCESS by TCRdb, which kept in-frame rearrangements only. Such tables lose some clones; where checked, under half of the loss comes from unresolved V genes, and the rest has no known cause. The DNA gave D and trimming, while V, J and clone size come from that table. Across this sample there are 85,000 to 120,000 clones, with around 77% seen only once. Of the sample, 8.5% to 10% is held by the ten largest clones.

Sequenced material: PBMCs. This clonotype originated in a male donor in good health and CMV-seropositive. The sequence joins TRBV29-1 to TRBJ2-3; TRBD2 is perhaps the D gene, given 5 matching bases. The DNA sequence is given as TGCAGCGTTGCTCCGGGATCCCAGCAGTATTTT. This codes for CSVAPGSQQYF.